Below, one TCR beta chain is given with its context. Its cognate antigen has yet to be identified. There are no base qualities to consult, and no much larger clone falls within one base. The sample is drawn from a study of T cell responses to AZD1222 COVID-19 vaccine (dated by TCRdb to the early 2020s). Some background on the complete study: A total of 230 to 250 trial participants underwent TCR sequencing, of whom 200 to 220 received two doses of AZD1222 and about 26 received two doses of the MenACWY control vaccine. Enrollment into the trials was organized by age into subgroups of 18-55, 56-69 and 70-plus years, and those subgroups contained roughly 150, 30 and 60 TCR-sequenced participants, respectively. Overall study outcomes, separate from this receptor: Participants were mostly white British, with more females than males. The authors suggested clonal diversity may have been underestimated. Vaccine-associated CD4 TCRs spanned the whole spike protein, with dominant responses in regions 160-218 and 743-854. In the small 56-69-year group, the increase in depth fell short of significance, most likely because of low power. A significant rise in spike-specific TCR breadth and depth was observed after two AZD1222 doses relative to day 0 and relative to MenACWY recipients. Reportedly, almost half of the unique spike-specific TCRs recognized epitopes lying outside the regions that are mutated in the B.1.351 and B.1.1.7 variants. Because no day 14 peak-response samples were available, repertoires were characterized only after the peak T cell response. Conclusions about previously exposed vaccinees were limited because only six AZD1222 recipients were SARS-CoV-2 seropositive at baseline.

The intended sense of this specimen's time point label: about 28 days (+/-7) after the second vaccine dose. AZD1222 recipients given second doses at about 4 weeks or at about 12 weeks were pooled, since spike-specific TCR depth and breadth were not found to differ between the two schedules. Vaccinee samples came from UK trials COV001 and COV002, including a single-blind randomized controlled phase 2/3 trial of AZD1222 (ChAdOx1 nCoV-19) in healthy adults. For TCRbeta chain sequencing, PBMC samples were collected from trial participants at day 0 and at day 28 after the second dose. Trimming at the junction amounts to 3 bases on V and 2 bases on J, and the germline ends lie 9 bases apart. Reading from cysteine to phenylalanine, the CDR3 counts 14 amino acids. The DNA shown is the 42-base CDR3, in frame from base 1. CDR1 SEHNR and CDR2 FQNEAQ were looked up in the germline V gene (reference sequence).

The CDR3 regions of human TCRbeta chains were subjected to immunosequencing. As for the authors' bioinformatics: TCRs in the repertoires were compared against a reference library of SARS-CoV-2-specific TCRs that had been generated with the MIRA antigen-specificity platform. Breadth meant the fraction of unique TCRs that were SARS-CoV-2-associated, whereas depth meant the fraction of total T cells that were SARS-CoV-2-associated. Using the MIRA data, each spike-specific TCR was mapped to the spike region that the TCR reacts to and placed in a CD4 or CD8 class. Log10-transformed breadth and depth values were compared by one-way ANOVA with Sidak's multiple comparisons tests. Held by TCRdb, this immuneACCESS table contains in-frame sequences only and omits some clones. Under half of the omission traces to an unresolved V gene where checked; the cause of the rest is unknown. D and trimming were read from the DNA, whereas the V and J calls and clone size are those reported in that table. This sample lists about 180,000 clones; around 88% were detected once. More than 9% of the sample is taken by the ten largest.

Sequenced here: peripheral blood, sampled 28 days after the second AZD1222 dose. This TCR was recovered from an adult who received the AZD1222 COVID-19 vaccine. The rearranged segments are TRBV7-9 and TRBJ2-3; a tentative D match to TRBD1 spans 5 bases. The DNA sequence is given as TGTGCCAGCAGCTTTAGGGGAAACACAGATACGCAGTATTTT. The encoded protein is CASSFRGNTDTQYF.